This TCR beta chain was identified during a study of identical twins. The germline V gene has CDR1 DFQATT and CDR2 SNEGSKA (reference sequence). The CDR3 runs to 14 residues. The junction had 9 bases not matched to a gene; V was cut back by 6 bases and J by 4 bases. TCRdb recomputed calls from the 5' RACE reads with MiXCR, one row per CDR3 protein. Counted here are 410,000 or so distinct CDR3 sequences, approximately 17% occurring once; the ten biggest clones make up 12%. Ten or more counts support this clonotype. The specimen sequenced was naive T cells sorted from blood. The rearrangement uses TRBV20-1 and TRBJ1-2, with 9 bases identical to TRBD1. The TCR sequence derives from a man in his forties or fifties in good health. The CDR3: CSASGQGISYGYTF. DNA of the CDR3: TGCAGTGCAAGTGGACAGGGGATCAGCTATGGCTACACCTTC.